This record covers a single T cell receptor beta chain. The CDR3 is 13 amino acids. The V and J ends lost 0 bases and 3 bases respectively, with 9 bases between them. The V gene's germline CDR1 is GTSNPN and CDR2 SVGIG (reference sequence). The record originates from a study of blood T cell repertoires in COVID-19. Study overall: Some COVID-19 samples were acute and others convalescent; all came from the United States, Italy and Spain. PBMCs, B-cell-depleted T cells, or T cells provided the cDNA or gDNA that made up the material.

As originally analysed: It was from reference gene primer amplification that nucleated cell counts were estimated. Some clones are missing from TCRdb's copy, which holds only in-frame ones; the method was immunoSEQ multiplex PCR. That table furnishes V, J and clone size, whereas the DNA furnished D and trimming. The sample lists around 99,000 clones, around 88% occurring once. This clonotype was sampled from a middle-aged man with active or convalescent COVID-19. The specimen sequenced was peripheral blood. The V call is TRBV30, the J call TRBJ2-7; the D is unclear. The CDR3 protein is CAWSVLNSYEQYF. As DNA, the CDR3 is TGTGCCTGGAGTGTACTGAATAGCTACGAGCAGTACTTC.